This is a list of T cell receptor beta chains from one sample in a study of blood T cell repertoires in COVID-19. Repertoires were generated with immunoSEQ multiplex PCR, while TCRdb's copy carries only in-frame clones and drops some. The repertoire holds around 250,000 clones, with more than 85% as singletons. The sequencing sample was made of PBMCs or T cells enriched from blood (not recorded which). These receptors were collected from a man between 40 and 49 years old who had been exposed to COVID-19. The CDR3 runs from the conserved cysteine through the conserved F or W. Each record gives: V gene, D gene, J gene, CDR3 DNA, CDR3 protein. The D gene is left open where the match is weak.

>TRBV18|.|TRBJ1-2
TGTGCCAGCTCAAACGGACAAGGTTTTGGCTACACCTTC
CASSNGQGFGYTF
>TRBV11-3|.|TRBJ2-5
TGTGCCAGCAGCCTTGGCACCCAAGAGACCCAGTACTTC
CASSLGTQETQYF
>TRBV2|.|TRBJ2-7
TGTGCCAGCGGACAAACTTCCTACGAGCAGTACTTC
CASGQTSYEQYF
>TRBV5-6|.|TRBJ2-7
TGTGCCAGCAGCACAGGAGTCTACGAGCAGTACTTC
CASSTGVYEQYF
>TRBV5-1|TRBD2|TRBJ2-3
TGCGCCAGCAGCGGGGAGCTAGCGGGTGGCTCGGATACGCAGTATTTT
CASSGELAGGSDTQYF
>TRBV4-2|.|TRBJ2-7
TGTGCCAGCAGCCCCTTGACTACCCACTACGAGCAGTACTTC
CASSPLTTHYEQYF
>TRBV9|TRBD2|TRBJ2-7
TGTGCCAGCAGCGTAGGGGAAGCGGGAGGCTACGAGCAGTACTTC
CASSVGEAGGYEQYF
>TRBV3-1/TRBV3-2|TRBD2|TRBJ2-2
TGTGCCAGCAGCCCGCGGACCAGCGGGAAGAACACCGGGGAGCTGTTTTTT
CASSPRTSGKNTGELFF
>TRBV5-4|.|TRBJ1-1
TGTGCCAGCAGCTTGGTCGGGCAGGGTCCTTTCTTT
CASSLVGQGPFF
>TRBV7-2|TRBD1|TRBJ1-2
TGTGCCAGCAGCTTGGGGACAGAAAACTATGGCTACACCTTC
CASSLGTENYGYTF
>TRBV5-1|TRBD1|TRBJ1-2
TGCGCCAGCAGCTTCACAGGGGGCAGCTATGGCTACACCTTC
CASSFTGGSYGYTF
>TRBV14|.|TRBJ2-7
TGTGCCAGCAGCCAAGAGTTTGGTAGGAGGGGGCAGTTGAACGAGCAGTACTTC
CASSQEFGRRGQLNEQYF
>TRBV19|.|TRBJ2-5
TGTGCCAGTAGCTCCGGGAGTTACGTAGAGACCCAGTACTTC
CASSSGSYVETQYF
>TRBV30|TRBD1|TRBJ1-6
TGTGCCTGGAGAGCCCCCAGGGGGGCTCGGCGTTCACCCCTCCACTTT
CAWRAPRGARRSPLHF
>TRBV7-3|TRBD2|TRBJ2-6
TGTGCCAGCAGCCCCGGGACTAGCGGGGGCTCTGGGGCCAACGTCCTGACTTTC
CASSPGTSGGSGANVLTF